The next 9 T cell receptor beta chains were all read from a single sample in a study of blood T cell repertoires in COVID-19. Sequencing used immunoSEQ multiplex PCR; TCRdb keeps in-frame clones, though not all of them. The sample has roughly 380,000 clones; about nine tenths are singletons. The sequencing sample was made of peripheral blood. These receptors were taken from a woman aged 40 to 49 with COVID-19, enrolled during active disease.

J is TRBJ2-3 and V is TRBV6-2 or TRBV6-3, with D perhaps TRBD2 (6 bases). Per the germline V gene, CDR1 is MNHEY and CDR2 is SVGEGT. This CDR3 contains 14 residues. The V end was cut by 5 bases, the J end by 0 bases, with 9 bases between. CDR3 loop: CASSRGTSTDTQYF. CDR3 DNA sequence: TGTGCCAGCAGTCGGGGGACTAGCACAGATACGCAGTATTTT.

The chain carries TRBV10-3 and TRBJ1-1; TRBD1 matches at 10 bases. CDR1 and CDR2 from the germline V gene are ENHRY and SYGVKD. The CDR3 sequence is 15 residues long. V shed 4 bases and J 5 bases; nucleotides not matched to a gene: 7. DNA for the CDR3: TGTGCCATCAGTGCAGGGGACAGGGGTGATACTGAAGCTTTCTTT. Its translation is CAISAGDRGDTEAFF.

The V gene is TRBV29-1, the J gene TRBJ2-5; 11 positions agree with TRBD1. Trimming took 6 bases from V and 3 from J; bases not matched to a gene: 0. The CDR3 sequence is 12 residues long. Germline-derived CDR1 and CDR2 are SQVTM and ANQGSEA. CDR3 region: CSVGQGEETQYF. Here the CDR3 DNA reads TGCAGCGTGGGACAGGGGGAAGAGACCCAGTACTTC. The entire variable domain, with the rest obtained from reference TRBV29-1 and TRBJ2-5, is as follows: SAVISQKPSRDICQRGTSLTIQCQVDSQVTMMFWYRQQPGQSLTLIATANQGSEATYESGFVIDKFPISRPNLTFSTLTVSNMSPEDSSIYLCSVGQGEETQYFGPGTRLLVL.

The genes are TRBV28 and TRBJ1-6; D gene uncertain. V was pared by 3 bases and J by 4 bases, with 10 bases between. CDR1 is MDHEN, CDR2 SYDVKM, per germline. The CDR3 covers 15 residues. The CDR3 protein is CASSLGRLYNSPLHF. DNA of the CDR3: TGTGCCAGCAGTTTGGGCAGGCTGTATAATTCACCCCTCCACTTT.

This clone appeared a single time. This sequence joins TRBV10-3 and TRBJ1-4; D is perhaps TRBD1 (5 bases). The CDR3 loop spans 12 amino acids. V was trimmed by 4 bases and J by 8 bases, leaving 8 bases between them. The germline V gene encodes CDR1 ENHRY and CDR2 SYGVKD. This CDR3 reads CAISGGGEKLFF. CDR3 DNA: TGTGCCATCAGTGGGGGGGGAGAAAAACTGTTTTTT.

The J gene is TRBJ1-1, the V gene TRBV20-1; TRBD1 is a possible D gene (6 bases). Trimming shortened V by 1 base and J by 11 bases, and 11 bases separated the two germline ends. CDR3 length: 11 amino acids. Looked up from germline, CDR1 is DFQATT and CDR2 is SNEGSKA (reference sequence). The CDR3 loop is CSARGRQEAFF. The CDR3 region has the DNA TGCAGTGCTAGAGGGAGACAGGAGGCTTTCTTT.

This clone was observed a few times. The V and J genes are TRBV5-6 and TRBJ1-4; D gene ambiguous. Trimming cost V 0 bases and J 0 bases, with 12 bases left between them. The CDR3 sequence is 17 residues long. Germline loops: CDR1 SGHDT, CDR2 YYEEEE. CDR3 amino acids: CASSLAYGRSTNEKLFF. CDR3 coding DNA: TGTGCCAGCAGCTTGGCGTACGGGAGGTCAACTAATGAAAAACTGTTTTTT. Full variable domain (outside the CDR3, taken from reference TRBV5-6 and TRBJ1-4): DAGVTQSPTHLIKTRGQQVTLRCSPKSGHDTVSWYQQALGQGPQFIFQYYEEEERQRGNFPDRFSGHQFPNYSSELNVNALLLGDSALYLCASSLAYGRSTNEKLFFGSGTQLSVL.

V and J are TRBV19 and TRBJ2-7; D not certain. The CDR3 is 14 residues long. Trimming cost V 8 bases and J 0 bases, with 14 bases left between them. Germline CDR1 and CDR2: LNHDA and SQIVND (reference sequence). CDR3: CASGINRDSYEQYF. The CDR3 coding sequence is TGTGCCAGTGGAATCAACAGAGACTCCTACGAGCAGTACTTC.

The rearrangement joins TRBV4-1 to TRBJ2-1; TRBD2 aligns across 11 bases. V lost 4 bases, J lost 5 bases, and 4 bases stayed unmatched. The CDR3 extends over 15 amino acids. Germline values: CDR1 MGHRA, CDR2 YSYEKL. The CDR3, as DNA: TGCGCCAGCAGCCGACCGGGACTAGCGGACAATGAGCAGTTCTTC. This gives the protein CASSRPGLADNEQFF.